This T cell receptor (beta chain) was obtained from a study of blood T cell repertoires in COVID-19. Which cohort a participant joined came from the clinical history participants gave. The V gene end was trimmed by 1 base and the J gene end by 6 bases; junction bases not matched to a gene: 11. CDR1 and CDR2 (germline): MDHEN, SYDVKM. The CDR3 is 17 amino acids. Assay: immunoSEQ multiplex PCR; the TCRdb copy retains only in-frame clones and omits some. The sample has 300,000 to 350,000 clones; almost 90% are singletons. The V call is TRBV28, the J call TRBJ1-5; 8 bases agree with TRBD1. The sequence came from a woman younger than 35 with acute COVID-19. The sequencing input was PBMCs or T cells enriched from blood (not recorded which). CDR3 region: CASSLLLIGQGSQPQHF. The CDR3 DNA reads TGTGCCAGCAGTTTATTACTTATCGGACAGGGAAGTCAGCCCCAGCATTTT.